The 4 T cell receptor beta chains listed next were all sequenced from one sample in a study of blood T cell repertoires in COVID-19. Sequencing was performed with immunoSEQ multiplex PCR; in TCRdb, only in-frame clones are kept and a portion is missing. The sample contains about 21,000 clones, 83% of which appear only once. The sequenced sample consisted of peripheral blood. All receptors derive from a human donor in a cohort sampled during active COVID-19.

V and J are TRBV5-1 and TRBJ2-5, with TRBD2 identical over 9 bases. Germline lookup yields CDR1 SGHRS and CDR2 YFSETQ. This CDR3 comprises 14 residues. After removal of 5 bases from V and 5 bases from J, the junction contained 7 bases not matched to a gene. CDR3 DNA: TGCGCCAGCAGACCTAGCGGGGCGGGCGAGACCCAGTACTTC. Residues: CASRPSGAGETQYF. Drawing the rest from reference TRBV5-1 and TRBJ2-5, the complete variable domain is KAGVTQTPRYLIKTRGQQVTLSCSPISGHRSVSWYQQTPGQGLQFLFEYFSETQRNKGNFPGRFSGRQFSNSRSEMNVSTLELGDSALYLCASRPSGAGETQYFGPGTRLLVL.

The chain's CDR3 is CASSPDSVDGYTF. The CDR3 DNA is TGTGCCAGCAGCCCGGACAGCGTGGATGGCTACACCTTC. V is TRBV3-1 (or the pseudogene TRBV3-2) and J is TRBJ1-2, with D possibly TRBD1 on 6 matching bases. The germline V and J ends were trimmed by 4 bases and 6 bases, with 12 bases remaining between them. The CDR3 runs 13 residues. The V gene's germline CDR1 is LGHDT and CDR2 YNNKEL (reference sequence).

The chain uses TRBV5-1 and TRBJ2-7; TRBD1 agrees at 8 bases. The CDR3 spans 19 residues. J lost 5 bases, V lost 2 bases, and 21 bases had no gene match. CDR1 is SGHRS, CDR2 YFSETQ, per germline. The CDR3 coding sequence is TGCGCCAGCAGCTTCTCTCGCCTTATGCTCGGACAGGGATCCAACGAGCAGTACTTC. Its protein product is CASSFSRLMLGQGSNEQYF.

This chain uses TRBV6-2 or TRBV6-3 with TRBJ1-5, with TRBD1 as a possible D gene (6 bases). Looked up from germline, CDR1 is MNHEY and CDR2 is SVGEGT. V lost 7 bases and J lost 0, with 19 bases in between. This CDR3 has 17 residues. CDR3 DNA sequence: TGTGCCAGCACCCCCGGTTGGACAGTTTATAGCAATCAGCCCCAGCATTTT. Translating it yields CASTPGWTVYSNQPQHF.